A single sample is the source of the 32 T cell receptor beta chains below, sequenced in a study of T cell repertoires in ileal Crohn's disease. Sequencing was performed with immunoSEQ multiplex PCR; in TCRdb, only in-frame clones are kept and a portion is missing. The sample gives some 6,200 clones, roughly 88% of which show up once; roughly 0.83% is in the top ten. The sorted cells were lamina propria lymphocytes from surgical specimens, first isolated by density gradient. The sequenced material came from CD4+ T cells from ileum. These receptors all stem from an adult with Crohn's disease. Some clones in this sample may be carry-over from other donors' samples.

This chain joins TRBV12-1 and TRBJ2-3; the table assigns TRBD2, which was not confirmed against the DNA. TRBV12-1 is a pseudogene segment. This CDR3 region has 15 residues. The CDR3 loop reads CASSFVGLALDTQYF. The CDR3 coding sequence is TGTGCCAGCAGCTTTGTCGGACTAGCGCTAGATACGCAGTATTTT.

The chain employs TRBV11-3 and TRBJ2-6; D might be TRBD2 (5 bases). The germline gives CDR1 SGHNT, CDR2 YENEEA. The CDR3 contains 20 residues. V shed 6 bases and J shed 1 base, with 25 bases lying between them. DNA of the CDR3: TGTGCCAGCAGTTGGTCGGAGGCATGGGAGTTTTCTTCTGGGGCCAACGTCCTGACTTTC. Translating gives CASSWSEAWEFSSGANVLTF.

This sequence joins TRBV10-3 and TRBJ2-1, with D perhaps TRBD1 (6 bases). This CDR3 spans 13 amino acids. Per the germline V gene, CDR1 is ENHRY and CDR2 is SYGVKD. Trimming stripped 1 base from V and 10 bases from J, with 11 bases between. The CDR3 loop reads CAISELTGTEQFF. CDR3 bases: TGTGCCATCAGTGAGTTAACCGGGACAGAGCAGTTCTTC.

The chain recombines TRBV30 with TRBJ2-7; maybe TRBD1 (5 bases). CDR3 length equals 14 residues. CDR1 and CDR2 from the germline V gene are GTSNPN and SVGIG (reference sequence). The ends were cut back, 0 bases at V and 0 bases at J, with 9 bases in the middle. CDR3: CAWSVRDSSYEQYF. The DNA for the CDR3 is TGTGCCTGGAGTGTACGTGACAGCTCCTACGAGCAGTACTTC.

This chain uses TRBV2 with TRBJ1-2; 9 bases are a match to TRBD1. This CDR3 comprises 15 residues. The germline gives CDR1 SNHLY, CDR2 FYNNEI. J lost 3 bases, V lost 7 bases, and 9 bases had no gene match. The CDR3 bases are TGTGCCAGCACGACTCCTACAGGGGGCGACTATGGCTACACCTTC. Its protein product is CASTTPTGGDYGYTF.

The gene calls are TRBV7-2 and TRBJ2-2; TRBD1 agrees at 7 bases. The V gene's germline CDR1 is SGHTA and CDR2 FQGNSA. The CDR3 runs 17 residues. J lost 6 bases, V lost 1 base, and 11 bases had no gene match. This CDR3 reads CASSLVQTGQTPGELFF. CDR3 sequence (DNA): TGTGCCAGCAGCTTAGTTCAAACGGGACAGACACCCGGGGAGCTGTTTTTT.

V gene TRBV30 combines with J gene TRBJ2-7, with D tentatively TRBD1 (6 bases). From germline, CDR1 is GTSNPN and CDR2 SVGIG (reference sequence). V lost 4 bases and J 1 base, leaving 14 bases between the germline ends. This CDR3 spans 14 amino acids. The CDR3 spells CAWNSMDSSYEQYF. The CDR3 DNA is TGTGCCTGGAATAGCATGGACAGTTCCTACGAGCAGTACTTC.

The genes are TRBV30 and TRBJ2-5; the D is unclear. This CDR3 comprises 10 residues. Trimming took 3 bases from V and 5 from J, leaving 4 bases between them. Per germline, CDR1 GTSNPN and CDR2 SVGIG (reference sequence). CDR3 region: CAWRRETQYF. CDR3 DNA: TGTGCCTGGAGGCGGGAGACCCAGTACTTC.

The table lists this clone with a count of one. The V and J genes are TRBV28 and TRBJ1-2; D is unclear. Germline lookup yields CDR1 MDHEN and CDR2 SYDVKM. V gave up 5 bases and J gave up 5 bases, with 15 bases separating them. This CDR3 comprises 14 residues. The CDR3, as DNA: TGTGCCAGCAGTCTTGCGTATCCACAGTATGGCTACACCTTC. Its protein is CASSLAYPQYGYTF.

The chain couples TRBV10-3 to TRBJ1-5; TRBD1 agrees at 7 bases. The CDR3 is 15 amino acids. Germline loops: CDR1 ENHRY, CDR2 SYGVKD. V lost 2 bases to trimming and J lost 6 bases; unmatched junction nucleotides: 7. The CDR3 protein is CAISEPRQGGQPQHF. CDR3 nucleotides: TGTGCCATCAGTGAGCCAAGACAGGGAGGTCAGCCCCAGCATTTT.

For the CDR3, the DNA is TGTGCCAGCAGCTTAGCCTCCAGGGTGGACACTGAAGCTTTCTTT. It yields the protein CASSLASRVDTEAFF. The rearrangement links TRBV7-2 to TRBJ1-1, with TRBD1 as a possible D gene (5 bases). This CDR3 is built from 15 residues. V was trimmed by 0 bases and J by 3 bases, leaving 11 bases between them. Germline assignment: CDR1 SGHTA and CDR2 FQGNSA.

This clone has only a few counts. The gene calls are TRBV5-1 and TRBJ1-4; D might be TRBD1 (6 bases). V lost 4 bases and J lost 2, with 15 bases in between. This CDR3 region has 16 residues. Germline loops: CDR1 SGHRS, CDR2 YFSETQ. The CDR3 DNA follows: TGCGCCAGCAGCGAAACACAGGGATATACTAATGAAAAACTGTTTTTT. It yields the protein CASSETQGYTNEKLFF.

This sequence joins TRBV19 and TRBJ2-7; D might be TRBD1 (5 bases). The CDR3 consists of 15 residues. Germline V lookup: CDR1 LNHDA, CDR2 SQIVND (reference sequence). V was cut by 1 base and J by 2 bases, with 12 bases left in between. Here the CDR3 reads CASSIGGGYTYEQYF. The DNA for the CDR3 is TGTGCCAGTAGTATAGGGGGCGGCTACACCTACGAGCAGTACTTC.

The CDR3 bases are TGTGCCAGCAGCTTAGCGGGACAGGGTAGCTCCTACGAGCAGTACTTC. Its protein product is CASSLAGQGSSYEQYF. The chain joins TRBV7-2 to TRBJ2-7; TRBD1 matches 9 bases. Germline assignment: CDR1 SGHTA and CDR2 FQGNSA. The CDR3 totals 16 residues. V shed 0 bases and J 0 bases; nucleotides not matched to a gene: 3.

The CDR3: CAGRQGTDQNEQFF. In DNA, the CDR3 is TGTGCCGGGCGACAGGGTACGGACCAAAATGAGCAGTTCTTC. The rearrangement uses TRBV2 and TRBJ2-1, with 7 bases identical to TRBD1. The CDR3 runs 14 residues. Looked up from germline, CDR1 is SNHLY and CDR2 is FYNNEI. Trimming cost V 11 bases and J 7 bases; bases outside gene matches: 14. Looking up the rest from reference TRBV2 and TRBJ2-1 gives the full variable domain: EPEVTQTPSHQVTQMGQEVILRCVPISNHLYFYWYRQILGQKVEFLVSFYNNEISEKSEIFDDQFSVERPDGSNFTLKIRSTKLEDSAMYFCAGRQGTDQNEQFFGPGTRLTVL.

This rearrangement joins TRBV28 to TRBJ1-2, with D possibly TRBD1 on 5 matching bases. The V end lost 6 bases, the J end lost 4 bases, and 9 bases lay between the germline ends. CDR3 size: 12 residues. Germline assignment: CDR1 MDHEN and CDR2 SYDVKM. The CDR3 protein is CASSTQVYGYTF. The CDR3 nucleotides are TGTGCCAGCAGCACACAGGTCTATGGCTACACCTTC.

This chain joins TRBV30 and TRBJ2-2, with a weak D call TRBD2 (5 bases). The CDR3 sequence is 15 residues long. The ends were cut back, 5 bases at V and 4 bases at J, with 17 bases in the middle. Germline V gene data show CDR1 as GTSNPN and CDR2 as SVGIG (reference sequence). The CDR3 DNA follows: TGTGCCTGGGTCCCAAGGAGGCAGGCCACCGGGGAGCTGTTTTTT. Amino acid sequence: CAWVPRRQATGELFF.

V and J are TRBV19 and TRBJ2-7; TRBD2 aligns across 7 bases. Unmatched junction bases numbered 17, after V lost 4 bases and J lost 2 bases. CDR3 size: 18 residues. Germline V lookup: CDR1 LNHDA, CDR2 SQIVND (reference sequence). CDR3 region: CASSKILSPSAGAYEQYF. As DNA, the CDR3 is TGTGCCAGTAGTAAGATTTTATCCCCGTCGGCGGGGGCCTACGAGCAGTACTTC.

This chain links TRBV4-3 with TRBJ2-2; 10 bases align to TRBD1. Germline V gene lookup returns CDR1 LGHNA and CDR2 YSLEER. Unmatched junction bases numbered 0, after V lost 4 bases and J lost 4 bases. The CDR3 runs to 14 residues. CDR3 DNA: TGCGCCAGCAGCCGGGACAGGGGCACCGGGGAGCTGTTTTTT. Encoded protein: CASSRDRGTGELFF.

V gene TRBV5-1 combines with J gene TRBJ1-2; 7 nucleotides line up with TRBD1. The CDR3 totals 14 residues. V lost 1 base, J lost 2 bases, and 2 bases stayed unmatched. Germline values: CDR1 SGHRS, CDR2 YFSETQ. CDR3 in amino acids: CASSLTDRNYGYTF. CDR3 DNA sequence: TGCGCCAGCAGCTTGACGGACAGGAACTATGGCTACACCTTC. Using reference TRBV5-1 and TRBJ1-2 for the parts outside the CDR3, the full variable domain is KAGVTQTPRYLIKTRGQQVTLSCSPISGHRSVSWYQQTPGQGLQFLFEYFSETQRNKGNFPGRFSGRQFSNSRSEMNVSTLELGDSALYLCASSLTDRNYGYTFGSGTRLTVV.

The genes are TRBV7-2 and TRBJ2-2, with no clear D. This CDR3 has 16 residues. Germline loops: CDR1 SGHTA, CDR2 FQGNSA. The V and J ends lost 4 bases and 4 bases respectively, with 16 bases between them. CDR3 coding DNA: TGTGCCAGCAGCTCTTATTTAGCTATATCCACCGGGGAGCTGTTTTTT. Amino acids: CASSSYLAISTGELFF.

This clone appeared a single time. Here the CDR3 reads CASSYSDAGGSFF. CDR3 in DNA: TGTGCCAGCAGCTATAGCGACGCGGGAGGGTCGTTCTTC. V usage is TRBV14 and J usage is TRBJ2-1; 9 bases are a match to TRBD2. The V and J ends lost 5 bases and 15 bases, in that order; junction bases with no gene match: 11. The CDR3 runs 13 residues. Germline V gene lookup returns CDR1 SGHDN and CDR2 FVKESK.

The rearrangement uses TRBV6-6 and TRBJ2-1, with unresolved D. The germline gives CDR1 MNHNY, CDR2 SVGAGI (reference sequence). The CDR3 runs to 11 residues. V was cut by 4 bases and J by 9 bases, with 7 bases left in between. CDR3 in amino acids: CASSSDTEQFF. CDR3 in DNA: TGTGCCAGCAGTTCAGACACTGAGCAGTTCTTC.

The V call is TRBV6-1, the J call TRBJ1-2; perhaps TRBD1 as D (6 bases). From germline, CDR1 is MNHNS and CDR2 SASEGT. CDR3 length: 12 residues. V gave up 5 bases and J gave up 8 bases, with 12 bases separating them. For the CDR3, the DNA is TGTGCCAGCAGTCTAAACAGGGAAGGCTACACCTTC. The encoded protein is CASSLNREGYTF.

V usage is TRBV11-2 and J usage is TRBJ2-5; 8 bases fit TRBD2. J gave up 5 bases and V 2 bases, and 7 bases lay outside the gene matches. CDR1 and CDR2 from the germline V gene are SGHAT and FQNNGV. The CDR3 contains 15 residues. The CDR3 sequence: CASSLRAGGWETQYF. The DNA for the CDR3 is TGTGCCAGCAGCTTAAGGGCGGGAGGTTGGGAGACCCAGTACTTC.

The chain joins TRBV11-1 to TRBJ2-5, with 10 bases that match TRBD2. Germline CDR1 and CDR2: SGHAT and FQDESV (reference sequence). There are 16 residues in the CDR3. J lost 2 bases, V lost 4 bases, and 7 bases had no gene match. CDR3 protein: CASSYWTSGNQETQYF. The CDR3 bases are TGTGCCAGCAGCTATTGGACTAGCGGTAATCAAGAGACCCAGTACTTC.

Here the CDR3 reads CASSVGASGDYNEQFF. DNA of the CDR3: TGTGCCAGCAGCGTAGGGGCTAGCGGGGACTACAATGAGCAGTTCTTC. The V and J genes are TRBV9 and TRBJ2-1; 9 bases line up with TRBD2. Germline-derived CDR1 and CDR2 are SGDLS and YYNGEE. CDR3 size: 16 residues. V gave up 0 bases and J gave up 3 bases; unmatched junction bases: 4.

This chain links TRBV6-6 with TRBJ2-1, with 10 nucleotides matching TRBD2. Germline V gene sequence: CDR1 MNHNY, CDR2 SVGAGI (reference sequence). V gave up 0 bases and J gave up 9 bases; unmatched junction bases: 8. The CDR3 covers 16 residues. DNA of the CDR3: TGTGCCAGCAGTTACTCTGCCCAGCGGGAGGGTAGTGAGCAGTTCTTC. This sequence encodes CASSYSAQREGSEQFF.

The chain couples TRBV15 to TRBJ2-1; TRBD2 matches at 14 bases. The CDR3 is made up of 17 amino acids. The V gene end was trimmed by 2 bases and the J gene end by 7 bases; junction bases not matched to a gene: 7. Germline V gene data show CDR1 as LNHNV and CDR2 as YYDKDF (reference sequence). The CDR3 sequence: CATSRKRLAGGLNEQFF. CDR3 sequence (DNA): TGTGCCACCAGCAGAAAGAGACTAGCGGGAGGGTTGAATGAGCAGTTCTTC.

The chain joins TRBV28 to TRBJ2-1, with 10 bases matching TRBD2. The CDR3 contains 12 residues. V dropped 4 bases and J dropped 13; count of bases not matched to a gene: 4. The germline gives CDR1 MDHEN, CDR2 SYDVKM. The CDR3 region has the DNA TGTGCCAGCAGTTCCCCTAGCGGGGGACAGTTCTTC. This sequence encodes CASSSPSGGQFF.

Points on this clone: Additional DNA sequences in this sample encode the identical CDR3. The rearrangement joins TRBV9 to TRBJ2-1; D ambiguous. The CDR3 consists of 16 residues. V was pared by 0 bases and J by 0 bases, with 10 bases between. The germline V gene encodes CDR1 SGDLS and CDR2 YYNGEE. The CDR3 reads CASSVGPRSSYNEQFF. CDR3 DNA sequence: TGTGCCAGCAGCGTAGGTCCTCGGAGCTCCTACAATGAGCAGTTCTTC.

The rearrangement links TRBV5-5 to TRBJ1-1; TRBD1 matches 11 bases. Germline V gene sequence: CDR1 SGHKS, CDR2 YYEKEE (reference sequence). CDR3 length: 16 amino acids. V was clipped by 0 bases and J by 7 bases; unmatched bases: 8. This chain's CDR3 is CASSLAAGTGGIEAFF. In DNA, the CDR3 is TGTGCCAGCAGCTTGGCGGCCGGGACAGGGGGGATTGAAGCTTTCTTT.